Listed below are T cell receptor beta chains from one sample, sequenced in a study of cytomegalovirus exposure and HLA in healthy donors. TCRdb's table, derived via immunoSEQ multiplex PCR, lists solely in-frame clones and lacks some. In the table there are around 110,000 clones, about 87% of which are singletons. Sequenced sample: PBMCs. These receptors were obtained from a woman aged 18 to 35 in good health and CMV-seropositive. Both conserved end residues are part of each CDR3. D genes are given only for firm matches. Clone size is not always given. Where it is, it says once, few, many or a class for expanded clones.

CAVSSSYNEQFF,TGTGCCGTTTCGAGCTCCTACAATGAGCAGTTCTTC,-,TRBV10-3,TRBJ2-1,-
CASSVSGGAAGTDTQYF,TGTGCCAGCAGTGTTAGCGGGGGGGCCGCTGGCACAGATACGCAGTATTTT,TRBD2,TRBV27,TRBJ2-3,-
CASSVQANSPLHF,TGTGCCAGCAGCGTACAGGCAAATTCACCCCTCCACTTT,-,TRBV9,TRBJ1-6,-
CASSLMQGRLSGELFF,TGTGCCAGCAGCTTAATGCAGGGGCGGTTGTCAGGGGAGCTGTTTTTT,-,TRBV11-2,TRBJ2-2,-
CASSFPDRANEQFF,TGTGCCAGCAGTTTCCCCGACAGGGCAAATGAGCAGTTCTTC,TRBD1,TRBV28,TRBJ2-1,-
CASSLSGQNDGYTF,TGTGCCAGCAGCTTATCGGGACAGAACGATGGCTACACCTTC,TRBD1,TRBV7-8,TRBJ1-2,once
CASSQGLRQETQYF,TGCGCCAGCAGCCAAGGACTGCGTCAAGAGACCCAGTACTTC,-,TRBV4-3,TRBJ2-5,-
CSVSGGQGPFGNTIYF,TGCAGCGTTTCCGGCGGACAGGGTCCCTTTGGAAACACCATATATTTT,TRBD1,TRBV29-1,TRBJ1-3,-
CASSLSSRGGQPQHF,TGTGCCAGCAGTTTATCTTCCAGGGGCGGCCAGCCCCAGCATTTT,-,TRBV27,TRBJ1-5,-
CASSVDTFANSPLHF,TGTGCCAGCAGTGTCGACACCTTTGCAAATTCACCCCTCCACTTT,-,TRBV27,TRBJ1-6,few
CASSPASESSYEQYF,TGTGCCAGCAGCCCCGCTAGCGAGAGCTCCTACGAGCAGTACTTC,-,TRBV4-2,TRBJ2-7,-
CASSRRDSSGNTIYF,TGTGCCAGCAGCAGACGGGACAGCTCTGGAAACACCATATATTTT,TRBD1,TRBV6-1,TRBJ1-3,-
CASRRGQGNQPQHF,TGTGCCAGCAGGAGGGGACAGGGCAATCAGCCCCAGCATTTT,TRBD1,TRBV6-6,TRBJ1-5,-
CASSPAGLAGGRSSTDTQYF,TGTGCCAGCAGTCCCGCGGGACTAGCGGGGGGCCGTTCTAGCACAGATACGCAGTATTTT,TRBD2,TRBV27,TRBJ2-3,-
CASSLGQGAAGNTIYF,TGTGCCAGCAGCTTAGGACAGGGAGCGGCTGGAAACACCATATATTTT,TRBD1,TRBV7-9,TRBJ1-3,few
CASSHLRVQGGTGELFF,TGCGCCAGCAGCCATTTAAGGGTGCAGGGGGGCACCGGGGAGCTGTTTTTT,-,TRBV4-1,TRBJ2-2,-
CASTRTGSYNEQFF,TGTGCCAGCACTCGGACAGGGTCGTACAATGAGCAGTTCTTC,TRBD1,TRBV6-5,TRBJ2-1,-
CASSQERGAGTEAFF,TGCGCCAGCAGCCAAGAACGGGGGGCGGGCACTGAAGCTTTCTTT,-,TRBV4-1,TRBJ1-1,-
CASSSRGQGAQGYTF,TGTGCCAGCAGCTCGCGCGGACAGGGGGCGCAGGGCTACACCTTC,TRBD1,TRBV7-9,TRBJ1-2,-
CASSLYGETQYF,TGTGCCAGCAGTTTATACGGGGAGACCCAGTACTTC,-,TRBV27,TRBJ2-5,-
CASILAGGPSTDTQYF,TGTGCCAGCATACTAGCGGGGGGCCCCAGCACAGATACGCAGTATTTT,TRBD2,TRBV13,TRBJ2-3,-
CASSLGAGGQYETQYF,TGTGCCAGCAGCTTGGGGGCGGGGGGGCAGTACGAGACCCAGTACTTC,TRBD2,TRBV5-6,TRBJ2-5,-
CASSGQGRSTDTQYF,TGTGCCAGCAGTGGACAGGGTCGTTCCACAGATACGCAGTATTTT,TRBD1,TRBV6-1,TRBJ2-3,-
CASSHLRDNEQFF,TGCGCCAGCAGCCATCTTCGGGACAATGAGCAGTTCTTC,-,TRBV4-1,TRBJ2-1,-
CASSQNDAENYGYTF,TGCGCCAGCAGCCAGAATGATGCGGAAAACTATGGCTACACCTTC,-,TRBV4-1,TRBJ1-2,-
CASRSSTGPYEQYF,TGCGCCAGCCGTAGCTCGACAGGGCCCTACGAGCAGTACTTC,TRBD1,TRBV4-1,TRBJ2-7,-
CASTRAGGSQPQHF,TGTGCCAGCACCCGGGCCGGCGGGAGTCAGCCCCAGCATTTT,-,TRBV2,TRBJ1-5,-
CASSGDYLSYNEQFF,TGTGCCAGTAGTGGGGACTACCTCTCCTACAATGAGCAGTTCTTC,TRBD2,TRBV19,TRBJ2-1,-
CASSQDRGGGQPQHF,TGCGCCAGCAGCCAAGATCGGGGGGGAGGACAGCCCCAGCATTTT,-,TRBV4-1,TRBJ1-5,-
CASSRIGISTDTQYF,TGTGCCAGCAGTAGAATCGGGATTTCCACAGATACGCAGTATTTT,-,TRBV2,TRBJ2-3,-
CASSQGTNYEQYF,TGTGCCAGCTCCCAGGGGACAAACTACGAGCAGTACTTC,-,TRBV6-1,TRBJ2-7,-
CASRESGGFGELFF,TGTGCCAGCAGAGAAAGCGGGGGTTTCGGGGAGCTGTTTTTT,TRBD2,TRBV27,TRBJ2-2,-
CASSHVLAGNTDTQYF,TGTGCCAGCAGCCATGTACTAGCGGGGAACACAGATACGCAGTATTTT,TRBD2,TRBV7-9,TRBJ2-3,-
CASSQTGAYNEQFF,TGTGCCAGCAGCCAGACAGGGGCGTACAATGAGCAGTTCTTC,TRBD1,TRBV6-5,TRBJ2-1,-
CSVTGRTNEKLFF,TGCAGCGTCACAGGGCGGACTAATGAAAAACTGTTTTTT,-,TRBV29-1,TRBJ1-4,-